The 11 T cell receptor beta chains below all came from one sample that was sequenced in a study of T cell responses to AZD1222 COVID-19 vaccine. Profiling relied on immunoSEQ multiplex PCR, and the TCRdb table lists in-frame clones only, not all of them. Among some 170,000 clones listed, about 93% were seen once. Source: peripheral blood, taken 28 days after the second dose of the MenACWY control vaccine. Receptors originate from an adult who received the MenACWY meningococcal vaccine as a control.

J is TRBJ2-1 and V is TRBV6-6; D not resolved. Germline V gene lookup returns CDR1 MNHNY and CDR2 SVGAGI (reference sequence). This CDR3 has 14 residues. Trimming cost V 2 bases and J 6 bases, with 11 bases left between them. CDR3 coding DNA: TGTGCCAGCAGTTACGGTTTGTCCAGCAATGAGCAGTTCTTC. The encoded protein is CASSYGLSSNEQFF.

This clone was seen only once. The genes are TRBV28 and TRBJ1-2; D perhaps matches TRBD1 (5 bases). V lost 6 bases and J 1 base, leaving 9 bases between the germline ends. The CDR3 totals 13 residues. Per germline, CDR1 MDHEN and CDR2 SYDVKM. CDR3 in amino acids: CASRPDSNYGYTF. Here the CDR3 DNA reads TGTGCCAGCAGACCCGACAGTAACTATGGCTACACCTTC.

The V call is TRBV7-6, the J call TRBJ1-1; TRBD1 aligns across 9 bases. The germline gives CDR1 SGHVS, CDR2 FNYEAQ. The ends lost 2 bases at V and 4 bases at J; junction bases unmatched: 5. This CDR3 has 15 residues. CDR3 loop: CASSLIAQGATEAFF. The CDR3 bases are TGTGCCAGCAGCTTAATAGCACAGGGGGCCACTGAAGCTTTCTTT.

This clone was seen a single time. The chain uses TRBV3-1 (or the pseudogene TRBV3-2) and TRBJ1-6; D not certain. Germline V gene sequence: CDR1 LGHDT, CDR2 YNNKEL (reference sequence). This CDR3 contains 16 residues. V was cut by 5 bases and J by 7 bases, with 18 bases left in between. CDR3 amino acids: CASSYQHYKDNSPLHF. CDR3 nucleotides: TGTGCCAGCAGCTACCAGCACTATAAGGACAATTCACCCCTCCACTTT.

The gene calls are TRBV5-1 and TRBJ2-1, with 15 bases fitting TRBD2. The V segment lost 3 bases and the J segment 3 bases; nucleotides outside the gene matches: 10. The CDR3 covers 19 residues. Germline loops: CDR1 SGHRS, CDR2 YFSETQ. CDR3 nucleotide sequence: TGCGCCAGCAGCTCCCATGGACTAGCGGGGGGGTCCGACTACAATGAGCAGTTCTTC. It specifies CASSSHGLAGGSDYNEQFF.

This clone was counted only a few times. This chain joins TRBV5-1 and TRBJ2-7; D gene ambiguous. The CDR3 contains 14 residues. Germline loops: CDR1 SGHRS, CDR2 YFSETQ. V lost 0 bases to trimming and J lost 2 bases, with 9 bases between them. The CDR3 protein is CASSLVVSPYEQYF. The DNA of the CDR3 is TGCGCCAGCAGCTTGGTTGTCAGCCCCTACGAGCAGTACTTC.

The chain has TRBV29-1 and TRBJ1-1; a weak D match, TRBD1 (6 bases). Germline CDR1 is SQVTM and CDR2 is ANQGSEA. There are 17 residues in the CDR3. With 5 bases removed from V and 0 bases from J, the gap between germline ends came to 22 bases. The DNA for the CDR3 is TGCAGCGTTCAGCCGCTTAACCAGGGGAACATGAACACTGAAGCTTTCTTT. Translation: CSVQPLNQGNMNTEAFF.

This clone showed up just once. Other DNA sequences from this sample encode an identical CDR3 as well. The rearrangement uses TRBV3-1 (or the pseudogene TRBV3-2) and TRBJ1-1, with D perhaps matching TRBD1 (5 bases). CDR3 length: 14 residues. Per germline, CDR1 LGHDT and CDR2 YNNKEL (reference sequence). V was shortened by 3 bases and J by 3 bases, with 11 bases between the two germline ends. The CDR3: CASSHLGGDTEAFF. CDR3 DNA: TGTGCCAGCAGCCACCTGGGGGGGGACACTGAAGCTTTCTTT.

As DNA, the CDR3 is TGTGCCAGCAGTCTTACGTCCGGAAACACCATATATTTT. Protein sequence: CASSLTSGNTIYF. The V and J genes are TRBV12-3 or TRBV12-4 and TRBJ1-3; D is uncertain. The CDR3 runs 13 residues. V shed 5 bases and J shed 4 bases, with 9 bases lying between them.

The genes are TRBV7-6 and TRBJ2-7, with TRBD1 as a possible D gene (5 bases). Trimming removed 0 bases at V and 6 bases at J, with 9 bases between. CDR1 and CDR2 (germline): SGHVS, FNYEAQ. The CDR3 is 13 amino acids. CDR3 DNA sequence: TGTGCCAGCAGCTTAGCTCCCAGGGTCGAGCAGTACTTC. Its protein is CASSLAPRVEQYF.

CDR3 sequence (DNA): TGTGCCACAACAGAAAGGGGGCGAAGGATGAACACTGAAGCTTTCTTT. This sequence encodes CATTERGRRMNTEAFF. The chain joins TRBV28 to TRBJ1-1; 7 bases are shared with TRBD1. Looked up from germline, CDR1 is MDHEN and CDR2 is SYDVKM. The CDR3 extends over 16 amino acids. V was pared by 10 bases and J by 0 bases, with 14 bases of the junction left unmatched.